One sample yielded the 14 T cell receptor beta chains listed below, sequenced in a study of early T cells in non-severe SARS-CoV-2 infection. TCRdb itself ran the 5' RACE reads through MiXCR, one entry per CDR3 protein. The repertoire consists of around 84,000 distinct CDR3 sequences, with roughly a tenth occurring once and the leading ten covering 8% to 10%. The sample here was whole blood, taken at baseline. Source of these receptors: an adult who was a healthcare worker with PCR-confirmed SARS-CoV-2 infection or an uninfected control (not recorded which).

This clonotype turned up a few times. In DNA, the CDR3 is TGTGCCAGCACTGCCCGGGACAGGGGGACTGAAGCTTTCTTT. It is translated as CASTARDRGTEAFF. The chain uses TRBV12-3 or TRBV12-4 and TRBJ1-1; 11 bases map to TRBD1. The CDR3 is 14 amino acids. V lost 7 bases, J lost 5 bases, and 6 bases stayed unmatched.

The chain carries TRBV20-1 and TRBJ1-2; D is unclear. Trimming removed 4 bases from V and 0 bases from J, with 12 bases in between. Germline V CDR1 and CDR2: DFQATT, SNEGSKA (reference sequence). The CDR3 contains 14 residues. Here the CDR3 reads CSATSGISNYGYTF. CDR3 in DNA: TGCAGTGCTACTTCCGGGATATCTAACTATGGCTACACCTTC.

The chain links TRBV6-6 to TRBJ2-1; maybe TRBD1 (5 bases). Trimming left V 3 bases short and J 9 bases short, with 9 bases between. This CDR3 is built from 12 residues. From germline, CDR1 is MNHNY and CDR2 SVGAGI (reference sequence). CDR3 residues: CASSYFQGEQFF. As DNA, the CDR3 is TGTGCCAGCAGTTATTTTCAGGGTGAGCAGTTCTTC.

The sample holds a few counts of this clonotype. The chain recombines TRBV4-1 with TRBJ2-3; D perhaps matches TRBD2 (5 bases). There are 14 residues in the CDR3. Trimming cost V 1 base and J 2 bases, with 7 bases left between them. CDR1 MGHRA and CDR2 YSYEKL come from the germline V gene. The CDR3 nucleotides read TGCGCCAGCAGCCAAGGAGCGGACACAGATACGCAGTATTTT. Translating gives CASSQGADTDTQYF.

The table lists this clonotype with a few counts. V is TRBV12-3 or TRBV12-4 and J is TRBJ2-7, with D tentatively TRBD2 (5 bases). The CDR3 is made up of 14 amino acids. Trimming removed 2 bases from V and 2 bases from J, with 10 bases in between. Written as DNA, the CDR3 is TGTGCCAGCAGTTTAAGCGGTTCTACCTACGAGCAGTACTTC. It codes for CASSLSGSTYEQYF.

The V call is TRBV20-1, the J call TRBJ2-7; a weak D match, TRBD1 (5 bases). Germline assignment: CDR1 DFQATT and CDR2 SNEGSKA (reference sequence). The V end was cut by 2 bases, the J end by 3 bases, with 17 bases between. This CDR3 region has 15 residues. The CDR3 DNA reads TGCAGTGCTAGACCGCCCAGGGTTTTCTTCTACGAGCAGTACTTC. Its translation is CSARPPRVFFYEQYF.

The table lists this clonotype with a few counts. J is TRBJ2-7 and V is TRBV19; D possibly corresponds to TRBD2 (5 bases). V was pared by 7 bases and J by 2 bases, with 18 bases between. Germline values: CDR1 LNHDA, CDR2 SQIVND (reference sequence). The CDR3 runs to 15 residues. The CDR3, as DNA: TGTGCCAGTAAGTTAAGCGGCGCGAGTGCCTACGAGCAGTACTTC. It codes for CASKLSGASAYEQYF.

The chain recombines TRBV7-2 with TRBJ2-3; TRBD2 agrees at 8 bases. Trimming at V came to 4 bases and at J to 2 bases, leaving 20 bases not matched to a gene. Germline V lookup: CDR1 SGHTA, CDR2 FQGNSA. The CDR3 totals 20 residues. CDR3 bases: TGTGCCAGCAGCTCCAGGATAGCGGGGTCCTTAAGAATGAACACAGATACGCAGTATTTT. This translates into CASSSRIAGSLRMNTDTQYF.

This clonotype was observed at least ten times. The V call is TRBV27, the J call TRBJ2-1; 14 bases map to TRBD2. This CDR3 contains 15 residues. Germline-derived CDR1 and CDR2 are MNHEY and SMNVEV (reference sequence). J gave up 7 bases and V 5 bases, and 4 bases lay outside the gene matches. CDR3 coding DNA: TGTGCCAGCAGTCCTGGGACTAGCGGGAGAAATGAGCAGTTCTTC. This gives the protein CASSPGTSGRNEQFF.

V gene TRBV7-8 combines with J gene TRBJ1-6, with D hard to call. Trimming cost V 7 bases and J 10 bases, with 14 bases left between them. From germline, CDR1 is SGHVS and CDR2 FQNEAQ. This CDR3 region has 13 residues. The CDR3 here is CASTPRTDSPLHF. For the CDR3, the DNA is TGTGCCAGCACACCGCGGACCGACTCACCCCTCCACTTT.

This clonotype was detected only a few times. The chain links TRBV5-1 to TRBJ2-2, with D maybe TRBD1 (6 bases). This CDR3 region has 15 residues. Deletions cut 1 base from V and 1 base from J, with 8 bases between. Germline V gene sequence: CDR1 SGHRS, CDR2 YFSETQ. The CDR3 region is CASSLSTGNTGELFF. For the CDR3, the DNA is TGCGCCAGCAGCTTGTCGACAGGGAACACCGGGGAGCTGTTTTTT.

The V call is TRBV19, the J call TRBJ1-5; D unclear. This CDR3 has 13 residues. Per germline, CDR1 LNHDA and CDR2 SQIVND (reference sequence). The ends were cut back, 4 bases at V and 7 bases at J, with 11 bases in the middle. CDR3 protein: CASSTQAGQPQHF. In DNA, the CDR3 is TGTGCCAGTAGTACCCAAGCGGGGCAGCCCCAGCATTTT.

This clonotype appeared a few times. CDR3 nucleotides: TGTGCCAGCAGCTCGACCACTAGCGGGACCCCAGATACGCAGTATTTT. It yields the protein CASSSTTSGTPDTQYF. The chain couples TRBV5-6 to TRBJ2-3, with 10 bases aligning to TRBD2. The germline V gene encodes CDR1 SGHDT and CDR2 YYEEEE. The CDR3 extends over 16 amino acids. With 3 bases clipped from V and 4 bases from J, the junction kept 8 bases outside the gene matches.

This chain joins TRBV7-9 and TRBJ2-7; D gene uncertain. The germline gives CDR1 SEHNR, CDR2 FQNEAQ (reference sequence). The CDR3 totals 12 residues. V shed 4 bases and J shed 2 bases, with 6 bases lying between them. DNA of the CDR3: TGTGCCAGCAGCTCTTTGACCTACGAGCAGTACTTC. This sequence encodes CASSSLTYEQYF.